The 19 T cell receptor beta chains listed next were all sequenced from one sample in a study of a mutant IDH1 vaccine in newly diagnosed glioma. The time point is: baseline, week 1 (first vaccination visit). Treatment indicated: pre-vaccination baseline after standard-of-care therapy. Assay: immunoSEQ multiplex PCR; the TCRdb copy retains only in-frame clones and omits some. The sample has about 27,000 clones, 93% seen once. The source material was PBMCs, sampled from a glioma patient treated with radiotherapy, temozolomide or both. The receptors were sampled from a man in his forties with glioma.

The V call is TRBV7-9, the J call TRBJ1-1; no clear D. V was cut by 5 bases and J by 6 bases, with 10 bases left in between. CDR1 is SEHNR and CDR2 is FQNEAQ in the germline V gene (reference sequence). This CDR3 has 12 residues. In nucleotides, the CDR3 is TGTGCCAGCAGCCTGGGAAGCGCTGAAGCTTTCTTT. This encodes CASSLGSAEAFF.

The rearrangement joins TRBV5-5 to TRBJ1-6, with D hard to call. The CDR3 totals 14 residues. With 0 bases removed from V and 6 bases from J, the gap between germline ends came to 7 bases. From germline, CDR1 is SGHKS and CDR2 YYEKEE (reference sequence). The CDR3 DNA is TGTGCCAGCAGCTTGGTGCCAGTTAATTCACCCCTCCACTTT. It codes for CASSLVPVNSPLHF.

The V call is TRBV19, the J call TRBJ1-4; D gene unclear. The CDR3 is 17 residues long. Trimming took 9 bases from V and 1 from J, leaving 21 bases between them. Germline V gives CDR1 LNHDA, CDR2 SQIVND (reference sequence). CDR3 nucleotide sequence: TGTGCCAGCCAAGTATCAGGACGGGCATTAACTAATGAAAAACTGTTTTTT. Its protein product is CASQVSGRALTNEKLFF.

The chain carries TRBV11-3 and TRBJ1-2; a possible D gene is TRBD1 (6 bases). Deletions cut 4 bases from V and 3 bases from J, with 9 bases between. The V gene's germline CDR1 is SGHNT and CDR2 YENEEA. The CDR3 has 13 residues. The DNA of the CDR3 is TGTGCCAGCAGCTCGGACAGCCACTATGGCTACACCTTC. This sequence encodes CASSSDSHYGYTF.

The genes are TRBV2 and TRBJ2-2; no clear D. From germline, CDR1 is SNHLY and CDR2 FYNNEI. The CDR3 sequence is 13 residues long. The V end was cut by 1 base, the J end by 5 bases, with 5 bases between. The CDR3, as DNA: TGTGCCAGCAGTGAAGAGCATACCGGGGAGCTGTTTTTT. Amino acid sequence: CASSEEHTGELFF.

The chain carries TRBV4-1 and TRBJ2-3, with TRBD1 as a possible D gene (6 bases). Trimming pared 3 bases from V and 0 bases from J, leaving 13 bases between. The CDR3 is 16 amino acids. CDR1 MGHRA and CDR2 YSYEKL come from the germline V gene. The CDR3 sequence is CASSQTPGASTDTQYF. The CDR3 DNA is TGCGCCAGCAGCCAGACTCCAGGGGCTAGCACAGATACGCAGTATTTT.

The chain has TRBV5-5 and TRBJ2-7, with 10 bases that match TRBD1. Trimming removed 3 bases from V and 3 bases from J; junction bases left unmatched: 9. Germline lookup yields CDR1 SGHKS and CDR2 YYEKEE (reference sequence). The CDR3 covers 16 residues. CDR3 sequence (DNA): TGTGCCAGCAGCTCGCGGGGGGACAGGGGCTACTACGAGCAGTACTTC. This codes for CASSSRGDRGYYEQYF. The entire variable domain, with the rest obtained from reference TRBV5-5 and TRBJ2-7, is as follows: DAGVTQSPTHLIKTRGQQVTLRCSPISGHKSVSWYQQVLGQGPQFIFQYYEKEERGRGNFPDRFSARQFPNYSSELNVNALLLGDSALYLCASSSRGDRGYYEQYFGPGTRLTVT.

The chain recombines TRBV18 with TRBJ2-3; 7 bases line up with TRBD1. The CDR3 is 20 amino acids. V dropped 6 bases and J dropped 1; count of bases not matched to a gene: 22. Looked up from germline, CDR1 is KGHSH and CDR2 is LQKENI. CDR3 in amino acids: CASSQLFTSDRVGRTDTQYF. CDR3 sequence (DNA): TGTGCCAGCTCCCAACTCTTCACTTCAGACAGGGTTGGACGCACAGATACGCAGTATTTT. Full variable domain (missing parts from reference TRBV18 and TRBJ2-3): NAGVMQNPRHLVRRRGQEARLRCSPMKGHSHVYWYRQLPEEGLKFMVYLQKENIIDESGMPKERFSAEFPKEGPSILRIQQVVRGDSAAYFCASSQLFTSDRVGRTDTQYFGPGTRLTVL.

This clone was seen once. The chain joins TRBV30 to TRBJ1-4; unclear D gene. CDR3 size: 14 residues. Trimming took 0 bases from V and 8 from J, leaving 13 bases between them. Germline CDR1 reads GTSNPN; CDR2 reads SVGIG (reference sequence). CDR3 residues: CAWSVLGIGEKLFF. CDR3 in DNA: TGTGCCTGGAGTGTACTCGGGATCGGGGAAAAACTGTTTTTT.

V is TRBV9 and J is TRBJ1-1, with D possibly TRBD1 on 5 matching bases. Germline V gene data show CDR1 as SGDLS and CDR2 as YYNGEE. The CDR3 is 14 amino acids. Trimming cost V 4 bases and J 8 bases, with 18 bases left between them. CDR3 amino acids: CASSSRDPATEAFF. Here the CDR3 DNA reads TGTGCCAGCAGCTCCCGGGACCCCGCTACCGAAGCTTTCTTT.

The chain recombines TRBV11-3 with TRBJ2-6; D is possibly TRBD2 (6 bases). The V end was cut by 1 base, the J end by 1 base, with 8 bases between. Germline CDR1 and CDR2: SGHNT and YENEEA. The CDR3 contains 16 residues. The CDR3 DNA is TGTGCCAGCAGCTTAGTAGGGAGGTCTGGGGCCAACGTCCTGACTTTC. It codes for CASSLVGRSGANVLTF.

The J gene is TRBJ2-3, the V gene TRBV30, with unresolved D. The V end was cut by 6 bases, the J end by 3 bases, with 4 bases between. Germline V gene sequence: CDR1 GTSNPN, CDR2 SVGIG (reference sequence). The CDR3 length is 10 residues. CDR3 nucleotides: TGTGCCTGTATAACAGATACGCAGTATTTT. Amino acid sequence: CACITDTQYF.

The chain combines TRBV16 with TRBJ1-1; a possible D gene is TRBD1 (5 bases). In germline, CDR1 is KGHSY, CDR2 FQNENV. CDR3 length: 14 residues. Trimming pared 0 bases from V and 4 bases from J, leaving 9 bases between. CDR3: CASSQSMGGTEAFF. CDR3 DNA sequence: TGTGCCAGCAGCCAATCAATGGGGGGCACTGAAGCTTTCTTT.

The chain employs TRBV5-1 and TRBJ2-7; 8 bases agree with TRBD1. Germline CDR1 and CDR2: SGHRS and YFSETQ. The CDR3 is 14 residues long. V gave up 3 bases and J gave up 7 bases; unmatched junction bases: 9. The CDR3 coding sequence is TGCGCCAGCAGCTCCCAAACAGGGGGGTGGGAGCAGTACTTC. Protein: CASSSQTGGWEQYF.

This clone was detected only once. The chain carries TRBV27 and TRBJ2-6; D is ambiguous. From germline, CDR1 is MNHEY and CDR2 SMNVEV (reference sequence). Trimming took off 3 bases at V and 0 bases at J, with 9 bases between the two ends. CDR3 length: 16 amino acids. The CDR3 protein is CASSFGRISGANVLTF. The CDR3 nucleotides are TGTGCCAGCAGTTTCGGACGGATCTCTGGGGCCAACGTCCTGACTTTC.

V gene TRBV19 combines with J gene TRBJ1-2, with D possibly being TRBD1 (6 bases). CDR1 and CDR2 from the germline V gene are LNHDA and SQIVND (reference sequence). Trimming removed 4 bases from V and 3 bases from J, with 18 bases in between. The CDR3 has 16 residues. The CDR3 is CASSSSNAAGDYGYTF. The CDR3 DNA reads as TGTGCCAGTAGTAGCTCCAACGCGGCAGGGGACTATGGCTACACCTTC.

The genes are TRBV6-5 and TRBJ1-3; D might be TRBD1 (6 bases). Germline V lookup: CDR1 MNHEY, CDR2 SVGAGI. The CDR3 consists of 16 residues. Trimming removed 4 bases at V and 0 bases at J, with 13 bases between. The DNA for the CDR3 is TGTGCCAGCAGTTCTCACAGGGTCGGCTCTGGAAACACCATATATTTT. Translation gives CASSSHRVGSGNTIYF.

The V gene is TRBV7-9, the J gene TRBJ2-3; no clear D gene. V was cut by 10 bases and J by 1 base, with 12 bases left in between. The CDR3 runs to 13 residues. In germline, CDR1 is SEHNR, CDR2 FQNEAQ (reference sequence). DNA for the CDR3: TGTGCCACGAAGGTAGCAGGCACAGATACGCAGTATTTT. As protein: CATKVAGTDTQYF.

The chain carries TRBV10-2 and TRBJ1-1; tentative D call: TRBD1 (6 bases). V lost 7 bases and J 5 bases, leaving 14 bases between the germline ends. The CDR3 spans 13 residues. CDR1 and CDR2 from the germline V gene are WSHSY and SAAADI. CDR3 DNA: TGCGCCAGCACCACACAGGGAGGGACTGAAGCTTTCTTT. The encoded protein is CASTTQGGTEAFF.